The subject of this entry is one T cell receptor beta chain. Which antigen it targets is not known. The record has no base qualities; no much larger clone is one base away. This sample stems from a study of lymphopenia after photon versus proton radiotherapy (dated by TCRdb to between 2018 and 2021). For the study in its entirety: The study compared the immunological effects of photon versus proton radiation therapy in patients with gastrointestinal tumors who developed high-grade lymphopenia. The study aimed to characterize how the two radiation modalities differ in their impact on the immune system. The cohort included around 22 patients with gastrointestinal tumors who developed lymphopenia after receiving either photon or proton therapy. Overall results and qualifications from the work: Across the cohort, among patients who died, a greater drop in TCR diversity after the nadir was inversely correlated with overall survival time. After the lymphocyte count nadir, photon-treated repertoires showed oligoclonal expansion, especially of CD8+ Temra cells, which drove the drop in diversity. During treatment, patients who received photon therapy lost naive T cells and TCR diversity and gained effector/memory populations, whereas patients who received proton therapy remained relatively stable. The authors looked at the survival association only in patients who died, and they framed better survival with proton therapy as a possibility rather than a demonstrated result.

The germline V gene gives CDR1 as SGHVS and CDR2 as FNYEAQ. Cut back by 4 bases and 8 bases, the V and J ends lie 14 bases apart. The cysteine opens and the phenylalanine closes a CDR3 of 13 amino acids. Of all the DNA, just the CDR3 is kept, 39 bases in frame from base 1. The library came from the immunoSEQ multiplex PCR assay. Deep sequencing of rearranged TCR beta loci, alongside multiparametric flow cytometry, was used to profile T cell repertoires. TCRdb obtained this table from immuneACCESS and retained in-frame rearrangements with V and J assigned. These tables miss some clones; where compared with another copy, unresolved V genes account for less than half of the shortfall, and the remainder is unexplained. The sample records 29,000 or so clones, roughly 90% of which are singletons. The ten biggest clones cover 50% of the sample.

This TCR came from a woman aged 60 to 75 with cholangiocarcinoma. Some clones in this sample may be carry-over from other donors' samples. This sample comprised peripheral blood, obtained from a patient treated with proton-based radiotherapy. Recombination connected TRBV7-6 to TRBJ1-2; the D gene remains uncertain. The nucleotide sequence is TGTGCCAGCAGCTCCGAGGGCCTCGGGGGCTACACCTTC. It translates as CASSSEGLGGYTF.